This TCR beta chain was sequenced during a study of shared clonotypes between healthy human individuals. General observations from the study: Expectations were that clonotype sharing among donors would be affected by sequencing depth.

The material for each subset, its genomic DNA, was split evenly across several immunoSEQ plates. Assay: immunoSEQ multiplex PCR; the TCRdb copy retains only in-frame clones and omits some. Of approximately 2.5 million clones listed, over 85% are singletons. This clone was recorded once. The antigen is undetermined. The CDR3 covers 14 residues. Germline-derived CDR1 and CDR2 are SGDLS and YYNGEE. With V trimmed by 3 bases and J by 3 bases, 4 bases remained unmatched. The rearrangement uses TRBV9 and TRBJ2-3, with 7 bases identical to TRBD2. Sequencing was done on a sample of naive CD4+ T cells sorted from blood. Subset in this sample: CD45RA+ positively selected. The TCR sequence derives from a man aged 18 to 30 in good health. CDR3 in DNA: TGTGCCAGCAGCGCTGACGGGGGGACAGATACGCAGTATTTT. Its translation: CASSADGGTDTQYF.